This record looks at one TCR beta chain sequence and its context. What it binds is unknown. These data are taken from a study of cytomegalovirus exposure and HLA in healthy donors. The PCR was carried out with 60 Vbeta primers and 13 Jbeta primers. The repertoire was sequenced with immunoSEQ multiplex PCR; TCRdb's copy has only in-frame clones and lacks some. Among roughly 180,000 clones listed, 84% were seen once. Study results and caveats: Later analysis showed most CMV-associated TCR beta chains appearing HLA-restricted.

Germline CDR1 MRHNA, CDR2 SNTAGT. V was clipped by 0 bases and J by 7 bases; unmatched bases: 3. This CDR3 region has 15 residues. Sequenced: PBMCs. This chain links TRBV6-4 with TRBJ2-1; 10 bases fit TRBD2. The source of this sequence is a man aged 25 to 40 in good health and CMV-seronegative. The CDR3 sequence is CASSDSASGGNEQFF. The CDR3 nucleotides read TGTGCCAGCAGTGACTCGGCTAGCGGGGGAAATGAGCAGTTCTTC.